This TCR beta chain comes out of a study of OX40 agonist ivuxolimab in advanced cancers. Background on the study: Three patients responded partially, comprising one with hepatocellular carcinoma and two with cutaneous melanoma.

A remark on this clone: Its target is unknown.

The protocol was immunoSEQ multiplex PCR, while the TCRdb copy is restricted to in-frame clones and leaves out a portion. The repertoire includes 65,000 to 95,000 clones, 80% to 95% of them detected once, and 9.5% to 11% sits in the top ten. Germline CDR1 and CDR2: SSHAT and FNYEAQ (reference sequence). V trimming: 4 bases; J trimming: 2 bases; junction bases outside the gene matches: 10. The CDR3 contains 17 residues. The study's findings and limits: Patients who responded partially at 0.1-3.0 mg/kg showed clonal expansion ranking among the lowest. Expanded clones tended on average to be more numerous among CD8+ T cells than CD4+. The antigen specificity of the peripheral T cells (those that were expanded) was not determined.

The starting material was CD4+ or CD8+ T cells sorted from blood, obtained in a trial of the OX40 agonist ivuxolimab. The clonotype was recovered from an adult with an advanced solid tumor such as melanoma, head and neck, liver or kidney cancer. This rearrangement joins TRBV7-7 to TRBJ2-5; 10 bases match TRBD2. The CDR3 DNA reads TGTGCCAGCAGCTCGGGAACTTTAGCGGGGGGTCAAGAGACCCAGTACTTC. It codes for CASSSGTLAGGQETQYF.